Listed below are T cell receptor beta chains from one sample, sequenced in a study of T cells in Graves' hyperthyroidism and ophthalmopathy. TCRdb reprocessed the multiplex PCR reads with MiXCR, giving one entry per CDR3 protein. The data show around 600,000 distinct CDR3 sequences, with about 14% seen just once and less than 9% held by the top ten. The sequenced sample consisted of blood. The receptor set was obtained from a woman aged 18-29 years with Graves' ophthalmopathy. Each CDR3 is given with its conserved first and last residue. The D gene is left open where the match is weak.

TRBV12-3/TRBV12-4,NA,CASVHTGTPIGTDTQYF
TRBV6-1,NA,CASSSFGKYTEAFF
TRBV2,NA,CATLKSSYEQYF
TRBV2,NA,CASTMTSSGETQYF
TRBV4-2,NA,CASSQEKGTDTQYF
TRBV9,NA,CASSVGDSRSGTNVLTF
TRBV14,NA,CASSQYNEQFF
TRBV18,NA,CASSSGGEQFF
TRBV2,NA,CATLDSSYEQYF
TRBV5-1,TRBD2,CASSLVSSGIIYEQYF
TRBV28,TRBD1,CASSSRDRGDQETQYF
TRBV6-1,NA,CASSTRGGSYNEQFF
TRBV28,NA,CASSPSTVEAFF
TRBV2,NA,CASSELGPSSYNEQFF
TRBV30,NA,CAWSPTGTEAFF
TRBV7-9,TRBD2,CASSKLFGTSGRAGETQYF
TRBV4-1,TRBD2,CASSQSGGRAAGELFF
TRBV7-3,NA,CASSSSFYNEQFF
TRBV12-3/TRBV12-4,NA,CASSLVAAQETQYF
TRBV27,NA,CASSQVPQPRSRREQFF
TRBV19,NA,CASSIQSSGANVLTF
TRBV4-1,TRBD1,CASSQDRSWDRAYEQYF
TRBV5-6,NA,CASSWAGGAADTEAFF
TRBV5-8,TRBD1,CASSHGQGRSRMNTEAFF
TRBV5-4,TRBD2,CASSPEGLGDYEQYF
TRBV2,TRBD2,CASSDFSGLLLEQYF
TRBV5-1,NA,CASSLEGVIAKNIQYF
TRBV30,NA,CAWSDGGYYGYTF
TRBV27,TRBD2,CASSLGRAYGEQFF
TRBV20-1,NA,CSAGERGLDEQFF
TRBV4-3,TRBD1,CASSQEGTGGYGYTF
TRBV7-2,TRBD1,CASSPGQGRTGELFF
TRBV11-1,TRBD1,CASSWGTVGYEQYF
TRBV12-3/TRBV12-4,TRBD2,CASSNLTSDEQFF
TRBV7-2,NA,CASSLGVGSTDTQYF
TRBV10-3,NA,CAISPPGNTEAFF
TRBV29-1,NA,CSVEVQGTRNF
TRBV27,NA,CASSPDRSDTIYF
TRBV10-3,NA,CAISSSGTLRYEQYF
TRBV3-1,TRBD2,CASSQVLAGADTQYF
TRBV5-1,NA,CASSLTAFSYEQYF
TRBV6-1,TRBD1,CASSLQGVWAGELFF
TRBV29-1,TRBD2,CSVEGSGRMGDEQFF
TRBV2,NA,CASMRGASYNSPLHF
TRBV9,NA,CASSSRAPLGEQYF
TRBV10-3,NA,CAISAGTSSYEQYF
TRBV3-1,TRBD1,CASSQAGGRNTEAFF